The rows below give T cell receptor beta chains drawn from one sample of a study of blood T cell repertoires in COVID-19. This table comes from immunoSEQ multiplex PCR, and its TCRdb copy is limited to in-frame clones, with some not included. This sample yields over 40,000 clones, of which about 79% are seen a single time; about 2.6% belongs to the top ten. Material: peripheral blood. All receptors derive from a woman aged 60-70 years with acute or convalescent COVID-19. Both conserved end residues are part of each CDR3. Fields, in order: clone size, J gene, V gene, D gene, CDR3 DNA, CDR3 protein. The D gene is left open where the match is weak. Only some rows state a clone size, as once, few, many or a class for expanded clones.

NA | TRBJ2-1 | TRBV6-5 | TRBD2 | TGTGCCAGCAGTCGGGGCGGGAGCTCCTACAATGAGCAGTTCTTC | CASSRGGSSYNEQFF
NA | TRBJ1-5 | TRBV19 | NA | TGTGCCAGTAGCGGGGGAGGGGGTGGATTGTTTCAGCCCCAGCATTTT | CASSGGGGGLFQPQHF
NA | TRBJ2-5 | TRBV3-1/TRBV3-2 | NA | TGTGCCAGCAGCCACCCTTCGCGGGCAGCCCGGGGGACCCAGTACTTC | CASSHPSRAARGTQYF
NA | TRBJ2-3 | TRBV18 | TRBD1 | TGTGCCAGCTCACCCCCGGGACAGGGAGTCACAGATACGCAGTATTTT | CASSPPGQGVTDTQYF
once | TRBJ2-2 | TRBV2 | NA | TGTGCCAGCGGTATTTCAGGGGTCACCGGGGAGCTGTTTTTT | CASGISGVTGELFF
NA | TRBJ1-1 | TRBV7-7 | NA | TGTGCTAGCAGCTTAAGCAAGAACACTGAAGCTTTCTTT | CASSLSKNTEAFF
few | TRBJ2-1 | TRBV4-2 | NA | TGTGCCAGCAGCCAAGATGGAGCAGGGAACTACAATGAGCAGTTCTTC | CASSQDGAGNYNEQFF
NA | TRBJ1-6 | TRBV19 | TRBD1 | TGTGCCAGTAGTATAGCCGGACAGGGCGTTTCACCCCTCCACTTT | CASSIAGQGVSPLHF
once | TRBJ1-5 | TRBV19 | TRBD1 | TGTGCCAGTAGCACGGGACAGGGGAGCAATCAGCCCCAGCATTTT | CASSTGQGSNQPQHF
NA | TRBJ2-1 | TRBV9 | NA | TGTGCCAGCAGCGTAGGCAGCTACAATGAGCAGTTCTTC | CASSVGSYNEQFF
NA | TRBJ1-3 | TRBV7-6 | NA | TGTGCCAGCAGCTTATGGGGAGCTGAGGGAAACACCATATATTTT | CASSLWGAEGNTIYF
NA | TRBJ2-2 | TRBV20-1 | TRBD2 | TGCAGTGCGAGTAGCGGGGGGGCTTTGACCGGGGAGCTGTTTTTT | CSASSGGALTGELFF
NA | TRBJ1-5 | TRBV7-9 | NA | TGTGCCAGCAGCTTACGAGGGAAGGCCCAGCATTTT | CASSLRGKAQHF
NA | TRBJ1-2 | TRBV6-5 | NA | TGTGCCAGCACCTACGGGGGGATGGTGGGCTACACCTTC | CASTYGGMVGYTF
few | TRBJ1-4 | TRBV21-1 | NA | TGTGCCAGCAGCAAAGTAGGGGACAGGAGGGGTAATGAAAAACTGTTTTTT | CASSKVGDRRGNEKLFF
NA | TRBJ2-1 | TRBV5-5 | TRBD1 | TGTGCCAGCAGCTTGGGTAACGACAGGGGGACCGGGAGCGCTCGGAATGAGCAGTTCTTC | CASSLGNDRGTGSARNEQFF
NA | TRBJ2-7 | TRBV7-3 | NA | TGTGCCAGCAGCTTAATTGCCAGGGCCGAGCAGTACTTC | CASSLIARAEQYF
once | TRBJ1-2 | TRBV14 | TRBD1 | TGTGCCAGCAGCCAAGAGACAGGGTTCAGCTATGGCTACACCTTC | CASSQETGFSYGYTF
NA | TRBJ2-7 | TRBV6-5 | NA | TGTGCCAGCAGTTACTCGCGGGACGAGCAGTACTTC | CASSYSRDEQYF
NA | TRBJ2-2 | TRBV6-4 | NA | TGTGCCAGTAGTCCCACAGGGAACACCGGGGAGCTGTTTTTT | CASSPTGNTGELFF
NA | TRBJ1-4 | TRBV28 | NA | TGTGCCAGCAGTTTTAGCCCCCACAGGGCCCTTAATGAAAAACTGTTTTTT | CASSFSPHRALNEKLFF
few | TRBJ1-5 | TRBV7-2 | NA | TGTGCCAGCAGCTTGACACCGAGCAATCAGCCCCAGCATTTT | CASSLTPSNQPQHF
few | TRBJ1-2 | TRBV11-2 | NA | TGTGCCAGCAGCTTCGGTGCTAACTATGGCTACACCTTC | CASSFGANYGYTF
NA | TRBJ2-3 | TRBV11-2 | TRBD1 | TGTGCCAGCAGCGGCAGACAGGGGGCTGGTACGCAGTATTTT | CASSGRQGAGTQYF
once | TRBJ1-3 | TRBV6-5 | NA | TGTGCCAGTCGACAGGCCTTTTCTGGAAACACCATATATTTT | CASRQAFSGNTIYF
NA | TRBJ2-3 | TRBV30 | NA | TGTGCCTGGAGTGTACGGGATACGCAGTATTTT | CAWSVRDTQYF
NA | TRBJ1-1 | TRBV5-1 | TRBD1 | TGCGCCAGCAGCTCTGGACAGGGGGCGCGAACTGAAGCTTTCTTT | CASSSGQGARTEAFF
NA | TRBJ2-1 | TRBV4-2 | NA | TGTGCCAGCAGCCAAGGTTTGGGGCGGGGATACAATGAGCAGTTCTTC | CASSQGLGRGYNEQFF
NA | TRBJ2-3 | TRBV19 | TRBD1 | TGTGCCAGACCGGGACAGGGGAGTTCAGATACGCAGTATTTT | CARPGQGSSDTQYF
NA | TRBJ2-7 | TRBV6-5 | TRBD1 | TGTGCCAGCAGTTTCGGGACAGGGGACTACGAGCAGTACTTC | CASSFGTGDYEQYF
NA | TRBJ2-5 | TRBV7-6 | NA | TGTGCCAGCAGCTTAGCAGTAGCGGCCCAAGAGACCCAGTACTTC | CASSLAVAAQETQYF
NA | TRBJ1-2 | TRBV6-6 | TRBD1 | TGTGCCAGCAGAAAACAGGGGGAGATTCTCTATGGCTACACCTTC | CASRKQGEILYGYTF
NA | TRBJ1-1 | TRBV5-1 | TRBD1 | TGCGCCAGCAGCCCGTACCGGGACAGGGAGACCACTGAAGCTTTCTTT | CASSPYRDRETTEAFF
NA | TRBJ1-5 | TRBV28 | NA | TGTGCCAGCAGTTTATCGGGGGGCGCGTCATATAGCAATCAGCCCCAGCATTTT | CASSLSGGASYSNQPQHF
NA | TRBJ1-5 | TRBV2 | NA | TGTGCCAGCTCGCTGGACTCCAATCAGCCCCAGCATTTT | CASSLDSNQPQHF
once | TRBJ1-2 | TRBV5-4 | NA | TGTGCCAGCAGCTTTGGAATAAGCAGGAACTATGGCTACACCTTC | CASSFGISRNYGYTF
few | TRBJ1-1 | TRBV5-8 | TRBD1 | TGTGCCAGCAGCTTCAGGGGGCAGGGGAACACTGAAGCTTTCTTT | CASSFRGQGNTEAFF
few | TRBJ2-1 | TRBV19 | TRBD2 | TGTGCCAGTAGTATTACCCGAGGACTAGCGGGCAATGAGCAGTTCTTC | CASSITRGLAGNEQFF
NA | TRBJ1-5 | TRBV9 | TRBD1 | TGTGCCAGCAGCGTAGCGGACAGGGCGGATCAGCCCCAGCATTTT | CASSVADRADQPQHF
NA | TRBJ1-3 | TRBV27 | TRBD1 | TGTGCCAGCAGTTCGAGACAGGGGGCTTTTGGAAACACCATATATTTT | CASSSRQGAFGNTIYF
NA | TRBJ2-1 | TRBV5-1 | TRBD1 | TGCGCCAGCAGCTTGGCCCCCTCCACAGGGGGCAATGAGCAGTTCTTC | CASSLAPSTGGNEQFF
NA | TRBJ1-4 | TRBV19 | NA | TGTGCCAGTAGTATGTTCGGTGGAGGTGAAAAACTGTTTTTT | CASSMFGGGEKLFF
NA | TRBJ1-1 | TRBV3-1/TRBV3-2 | NA | TGTGCCAGCAGCCCCTCCCGGGGGGTTACGAACACTGAAGCTTTCTTT | CASSPSRGVTNTEAFF
NA | TRBJ1-5 | TRBV19 | NA | TGTGCCAGTAGTATATGGGGCGGTCAGGGGTCGAATCAGCCCCAGCATTTT | CASSIWGGQGSNQPQHF
NA | TRBJ1-2 | TRBV7-8 | TRBD1 | TGTGCCAGCAGCCCGCGTAGTGGGACAGGGCGCTCCGGCAACTATGGCTACACCTTC | CASSPRSGTGRSGNYGYTF
few | TRBJ2-2 | TRBV24-1 | TRBD1 | TGTGCCACCAGTGGGCCCCGATCTACAGGGGGCGCAAACACCGGGGAGCTGTTTTTT | CATSGPRSTGGANTGELFF
NA | TRBJ2-7 | TRBV7-9 | NA | TGTGCCAGCAGCTTGTTGATCCTCGGGTCGTCCAACGAGCAGTACTTC | CASSLLILGSSNEQYF
NA | TRBJ1-3 | TRBV7-2 | NA | TGTGCCAGCAGCGCGCCAGGGTCGGGAAACACCATATATTTT | CASSAPGSGNTIYF
NA | TRBJ2-5 | TRBV15 | NA | TGTGCCACCAGCGAGGGTGGGCTGGGAGAGACCCAGTACTTC | CATSEGGLGETQYF
NA | TRBJ1-1 | TRBV5-1 | NA | TGCGCCAGCAGCTTGGGAGGGAGGTTCGTGAACACTGAAGCTTTCTTT | CASSLGGRFVNTEAFF
NA | TRBJ1-2 | TRBV7-8 | NA | TGTGCCAGCGCAAATGGGGGGGGTAATTTTGGCTACACCTTC | CASANGGGNFGYTF
NA | TRBJ2-1 | TRBV7-9 | TRBD2 | TGTGCCAGCAGCCCAGGGACTAGCGGGGGCAATGAGCAGTTCTTC | CASSPGTSGGNEQFF
NA | TRBJ1-4 | TRBV11-3 | NA | TGTGCCAACAACACAAACAATGAAAAACTGTTTTTT | CANNTNNEKLFF
NA | TRBJ1-2 | TRBV7-2 | NA | TGTGCCAGCAGCTTAGGTCCAGGGGGCTACACCTTC | CASSLGPGGYTF
few | TRBJ1-5 | TRBV3-1/TRBV3-2 | TRBD1 | TGTGCCAGCAGCCGAACAGGGGGCGCCCAGCCCCAGCATTTT | CASSRTGGAQPQHF
NA | TRBJ1-4 | TRBV7-9 | NA | TGTGCCAGCAGCTTTAGGCTACGACAGGCAGATAATGAAAAACTGTTTTTT | CASSFRLRQADNEKLFF
NA | TRBJ1-4 | TRBV28 | NA | TGTGCCAGCAGTTCAGGGTCTACTAATGAAAAACTGTTTTTT | CASSSGSTNEKLFF
few | TRBJ2-7 | TRBV19 | NA | TGTGCCAGTAGTATAGACGCTACCTACGAGCAGTACTTC | CASSIDATYEQYF
NA | TRBJ2-7 | TRBV2 | TRBD2 | TGTGCCAGCTCAACTAGCGGTTACGAGCAGTACTTC | CASSTSGYEQYF
NA | TRBJ2-3 | TRBV7-9 | NA | TGTGCCAGCAACTCTATGGGGAGTGTAGATACGCAGTATTTT | CASNSMGSVDTQYF